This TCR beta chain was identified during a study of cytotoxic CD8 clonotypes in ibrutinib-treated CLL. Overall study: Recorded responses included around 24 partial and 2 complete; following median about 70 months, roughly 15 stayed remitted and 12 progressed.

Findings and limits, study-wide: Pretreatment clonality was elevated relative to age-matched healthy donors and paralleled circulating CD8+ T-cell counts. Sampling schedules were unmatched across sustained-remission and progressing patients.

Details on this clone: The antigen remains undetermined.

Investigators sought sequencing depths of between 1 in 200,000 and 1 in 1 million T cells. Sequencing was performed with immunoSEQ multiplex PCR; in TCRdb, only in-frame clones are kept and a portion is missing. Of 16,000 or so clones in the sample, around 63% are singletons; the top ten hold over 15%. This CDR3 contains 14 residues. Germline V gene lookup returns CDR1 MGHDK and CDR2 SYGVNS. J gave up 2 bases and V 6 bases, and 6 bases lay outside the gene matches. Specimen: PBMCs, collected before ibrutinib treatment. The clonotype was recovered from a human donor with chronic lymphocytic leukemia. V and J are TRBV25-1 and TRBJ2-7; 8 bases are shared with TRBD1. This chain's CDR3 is CASSGQGETYEQYF. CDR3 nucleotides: TGTGCCAGCAGCGGACAGGGAGAGACCTACGAGCAGTACTTC.